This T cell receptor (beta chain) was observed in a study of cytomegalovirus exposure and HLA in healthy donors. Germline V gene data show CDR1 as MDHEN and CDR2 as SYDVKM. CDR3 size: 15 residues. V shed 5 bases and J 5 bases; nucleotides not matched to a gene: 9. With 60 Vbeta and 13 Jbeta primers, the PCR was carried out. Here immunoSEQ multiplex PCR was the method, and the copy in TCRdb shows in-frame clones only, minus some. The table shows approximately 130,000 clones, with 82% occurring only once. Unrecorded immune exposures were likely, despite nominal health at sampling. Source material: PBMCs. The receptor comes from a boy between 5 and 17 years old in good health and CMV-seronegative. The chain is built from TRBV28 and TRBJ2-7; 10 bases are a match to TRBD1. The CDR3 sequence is CASSLTGQGDHEQYF. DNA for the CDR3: TGTGCCAGCAGTCTAACTGGACAGGGGGACCACGAGCAGTACTTC.